These 15 T cell receptor beta chains originate from one sample sequenced in a study of OX40 agonist ivuxolimab in advanced cancers. Sequencing used immunoSEQ multiplex PCR; TCRdb keeps in-frame clones, though not all of them. The data show tens of thousands of clones, around four fifths seen once. The specimen comprised CD4+ or CD8+ T cells sorted from blood, sampled in a trial of the OX40 agonist ivuxolimab. The origin of the receptors is an adult with an advanced solid tumor such as melanoma, head and neck, liver or kidney cancer.

The chain couples TRBV7-9 to TRBJ1-4; D is undetermined. The CDR3 is 11 amino acids. V was shortened by 4 bases and J by 8 bases, with 5 bases between the two germline ends. Germline CDR1 SEHNR, CDR2 FQNEAQ (reference sequence). Written as DNA, the CDR3 is TGTGCCAGCAGCTCGACCGAAAAACTGTTTTTT. This translates into CASSSTEKLFF. The full variable domain, completed using reference TRBV7-9 and TRBJ1-4, is DTGVSQNPRHKITKRGQNVTFRCDPISEHNRLYWYRQTLGQGPEFLTYFQNEAQLEKSRLLSDRFSAERPKGSFSTLEIQRTEQGDSAMYLCASSSTEKLFFGSGTQLSVL.

The genes are TRBV5-1 and TRBJ2-3, with TRBD2 identical over 8 bases. This CDR3 is built from 15 residues. The trim removed 4 bases at V and 2 bases at J, leaving 6 bases unmatched. CDR1 SGHRS and CDR2 YFSETQ come from the germline V gene. The CDR3: CASSVNGGDTDTQYF. In DNA, the CDR3 is TGCGCCAGCAGCGTGAACGGGGGGGACACAGATACGCAGTATTTT.

The V and J genes are TRBV7-3 and TRBJ1-1; maybe TRBD1 (6 bases). Per the germline V gene, CDR1 is SGHTA and CDR2 is FQGTGA. This CDR3 contains 14 residues. V gave up 3 bases and J gave up 4 bases, with 12 bases separating them. CDR3 residues: CASSFLGASTEAFF. In DNA form, the CDR3 reads TGTGCCAGCAGCTTTCTGGGGGCGAGCACTGAAGCTTTCTTT.

In this sample, this clone turned up once. V gene TRBV4-3 combines with J gene TRBJ1-5; D remains unclear. Trimming stripped 4 bases from V and 6 bases from J, with 16 bases between. This CDR3 comprises 15 residues. Per the germline V gene, CDR1 is LGHNA and CDR2 is YSLEER. The CDR3 region has the DNA TGCGCCAGCAGCCGAAGAGCAGGAATGGGTCAGCCCCAGCATTTT. It translates to CASSRRAGMGQPQHF.

The gene calls are TRBV5-1 and TRBJ2-3, with a possible D match to TRBD2 (6 bases). Germline V CDR1 and CDR2: SGHRS, YFSETQ. The CDR3 consists of 18 residues. Trimming pared 0 bases from V and 0 bases from J, leaving 17 bases between. CDR3 amino acids: CASSLAFSGGTSTDTQYF. In DNA form, the CDR3 reads TGCGCCAGCAGCTTGGCCTTCTCGGGCGGGACTAGCACAGATACGCAGTATTTT.

V usage is TRBV7-2 and J usage is TRBJ2-7; the D gene is possibly TRBD2 (6 bases). Germline CDR1 and CDR2: SGHTA and FQGNSA. Trimming removed 7 bases at V and 3 bases at J, with 19 bases between. This CDR3 comprises 15 residues. The CDR3 DNA sequence: TGTGCCAGCACCCTCGGAGGGAGGAGTAGCTACGAGCAGTACTTC. The encoded protein is CASTLGGRSSYEQYF.

This clone was seen more than once but under ten times. CDR3 in DNA: TGTGCCAGCAGCCTTGACTTCAATGAGCAGTTCTTC. It translates to CASSLDFNEQFF. The chain couples TRBV7-3 to TRBJ2-1, with D uncertain. V lost 5 bases, J lost 6 bases, and 8 bases lay in between. This CDR3 contains 12 residues. Per germline, CDR1 SGHTA and CDR2 FQGTGA.

V and J are TRBV5-1 and TRBJ1-4, with D maybe TRBD1 (6 bases). Trimming shortened V by 0 bases and J by 5 bases, and 11 bases separated the two germline ends. The V gene's germline CDR1 is SGHRS and CDR2 YFSETQ. The CDR3 loop spans 15 amino acids. CDR3 region: CASSLVTDRNEKLFF. CDR3 DNA: TGCGCCAGCAGCTTGGTTACGGACAGAAATGAAAAACTGTTTTTT.

The chain carries TRBV11-2 and TRBJ2-3; maybe TRBD2 (6 bases). Germline V gene sequence: CDR1 SGHAT, CDR2 FQNNGV. The CDR3 spans 14 residues. Trimming removed 1 base from V and 1 base from J, with 6 bases in between. CDR3 bases: TGTGCCAGCAGCTTAGGACTAGGCACAGATACGCAGTATTTT. Translation gives CASSLGLGTDTQYF.

Only one count was recorded for this clone. This sequence joins TRBV5-5 and TRBJ1-6; D ambiguous. This CDR3 spans 16 amino acids. Trimming removed 4 bases at V and 9 bases at J, with 20 bases between. CDR1 is SGHKS and CDR2 is YYEKEE in the germline V gene (reference sequence). The CDR3 spells CASSRGPSWEGSPLHF. In DNA form, the CDR3 reads TGTGCCAGCAGCCGCGGACCTTCTTGGGAGGGTTCACCCCTCCACTTT.

There are a few counts of this clone. The rearrangement uses TRBV7-2 and TRBJ2-1; 10 bases match TRBD1. The CDR3 consists of 14 residues. V lost 9 bases, J lost 4 bases, and 6 bases stayed unmatched. Germline lookup yields CDR1 SGHTA and CDR2 FQGNSA. CDR3: CASFDRGHYNEQFF. The CDR3 bases are TGTGCCAGTTTCGACAGGGGGCATTACAATGAGCAGTTCTTC.

This clone was found once. This CDR3 reads CASSFQTGAYNEQFF. As DNA, the CDR3 is TGCGCCAGCAGCTTCCAAACAGGGGCCTACAATGAGCAGTTCTTC. The genes are TRBV5-1 and TRBJ2-1, with 7 bases lining up with TRBD1. The CDR3 is 15 amino acids. Trimming cost V 2 bases and J 2 bases; bases outside gene matches: 4. CDR1 is SGHRS, CDR2 YFSETQ, per germline. The whole variable domain, filled in from reference TRBV5-1 and TRBJ2-1, reads KAGVTQTPRYLIKTRGQQVTLSCSPISGHRSVSWYQQTPGQGLQFLFEYFSETQRNKGNFPGRFSGRQFSNSRSEMNVSTLELGDSALYLCASSFQTGAYNEQFFGPGTRLTVL.

The chain has TRBV7-2 and TRBJ1-2; no reliable D call. The V end lost 0 bases, the J end lost 3 bases, and 11 bases lay between the germline ends. Germline V gene lookup returns CDR1 SGHTA and CDR2 FQGNSA. The length of the CDR3 is 15 residues. The CDR3 bases are TGTGCCAGCAGCTTAGCAAAGGGTCTGGACTATGGCTACACCTTC. It yields the protein CASSLAKGLDYGYTF.

The rearrangement uses TRBV4-2 and TRBJ1-3, with 8 bases aligning to TRBD1. Germline V gives CDR1 LGHNA, CDR2 YNFKEQ. After removal of 0 bases from V and 3 bases from J, the junction contained 7 bases not matched to a gene. The CDR3 extends over 17 amino acids. The CDR3 DNA is TGTGCCAGCAGCCAAGAGGGTATCAGGGGGCTTGGAAACACCATATATTTT. It yields the protein CASSQEGIRGLGNTIYF.

V usage is TRBV11-2 and J usage is TRBJ2-3; no reliable D call. V was cut by 3 bases and J by 5 bases, with 15 bases left in between. This CDR3 has 15 amino acids. Germline CDR1 SGHAT, CDR2 FQNNGV. The CDR3 is CASSLIGQPLDTQYF. The CDR3 DNA sequence: TGTGCCAGCAGCTTGATCGGCCAGCCTTTAGATACGCAGTATTTT.